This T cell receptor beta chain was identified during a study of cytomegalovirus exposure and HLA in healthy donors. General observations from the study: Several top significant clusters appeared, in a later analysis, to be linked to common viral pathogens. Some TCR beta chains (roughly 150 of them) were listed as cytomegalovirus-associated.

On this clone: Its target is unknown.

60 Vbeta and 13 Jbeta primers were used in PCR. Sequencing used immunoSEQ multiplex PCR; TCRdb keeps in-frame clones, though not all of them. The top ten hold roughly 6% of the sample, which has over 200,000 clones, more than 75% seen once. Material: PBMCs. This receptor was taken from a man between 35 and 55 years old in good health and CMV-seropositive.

The DNA for the CDR3 is TGTGCCAGCAGCACCAACAGGGTGAACACTGAAGCTTTCTTT. This encodes CASSTNRVNTEAFF. This chain connects TRBV7-8 to TRBJ1-1; D may be TRBD1 (6 bases). Germline V lookup: CDR1 SGHVS, CDR2 FQNEAQ. Trimming shortened V by 5 bases and J by 0 bases, and 10 bases separated the two germline ends. The CDR3 length is 14 residues.